These T cell receptor beta chains were read from a single sample in a study of human T cells and chemical hapten exposure. TCRdb redid the calling of the RACE reads with MiXCR, one entry per CDR3 protein. The sample has 30,000 to 35,000 distinct CDR3 sequences; approximately 5.5% are singletons. The sample taken for sequencing was whole blood. All receptors derive from a human donor in good health. Some clones in this sample may be carry-over from other donors' samples. The CDR3 runs from the conserved cysteine through the conserved F or W. D genes are given only for firm matches. Size tells how often a clone was seen (once, few, many) or the class of an expanded clone, and some rows leave it out.

len: 15; j_gene: TRBJ2-7; abundance: NA; d_gene: TRBD1; v_gene: TRBV5-1; CDR3nt: TGCGCCAGCAGCTTAAGACAGGGGGCATCCTACGAGCAGTACTTC; CDR3aa: CASSLRQGASYEQYF
len: 14; j_gene: TRBJ2-1; abundance: NA; d_gene: TRBD2; v_gene: TRBV6-1; CDR3nt: TGTGCCAGCAGTTGGCTAGCGGGGGACAATGAGCAGTTCTTC; CDR3aa: CASSWLAGDNEQFF
len: 16; j_gene: TRBJ2-7; abundance: many; d_gene: NA; v_gene: TRBV25-1; CDR3nt: TGTGCCAGCAGTGAACTCCACTCCAGGTCGGGGGTTGAGCAGTACTTC; CDR3aa: CASSELHSRSGVEQYF
len: 17; j_gene: TRBJ2-4; abundance: many; d_gene: TRBD1; v_gene: TRBV6-2/TRBV6-3; CDR3nt: TGTGCCACCACAACGGACAGGTTAAAACTAGCCAAAAACATTCAGTACTTC; CDR3aa: CATTTDRLKLAKNIQYF
len: 13; j_gene: TRBJ1-2; abundance: many; d_gene: NA; v_gene: TRBV2; CDR3nt: TGTGCCAGCAGTGAAGTCAGCTTCTATGGCTACACCTTC; CDR3aa: CASSEVSFYGYTF
len: 15; j_gene: TRBJ2-5; abundance: many; d_gene: NA; v_gene: TRBV3-1; CDR3nt: TGTGCCAGCAGCCCGACAGGTGGGGGACCAGAGACCCAGTACTTC; CDR3aa: CASSPTGGGPETQYF
len: 14; j_gene: TRBJ2-1; abundance: NA; d_gene: TRBD2; v_gene: TRBV7-2; CDR3nt: TGTGCCAGCAGCGCCGGGGCGGGAGCCCATGAGCAGTTCTTC; CDR3aa: CASSAGAGAHEQFF
len: 15; j_gene: TRBJ1-1; abundance: many; d_gene: NA; v_gene: TRBV5-6; CDR3nt: TGTGCCAGCAGACGGGGGGACCTGGGGGCCACTGAAGCTTTCTTT; CDR3aa: CASRRGDLGATEAFF
len: 15; j_gene: TRBJ2-3; abundance: NA; d_gene: TRBD1; v_gene: TRBV18; CDR3nt: TGTGCCAGCTCCCGGGACAGGCCCCCCACAGATACGCAGTATTTT; CDR3aa: CASSRDRPPTDTQYF
len: 15; j_gene: TRBJ2-3; abundance: many; d_gene: NA; v_gene: TRBV5-1; CDR3nt: TGCGCCAGCAGCTTTGGCAGGCTATACACAGATACGCAGTATTTT; CDR3aa: CASSFGRLYTDTQYF
len: 12; j_gene: TRBJ1-2; abundance: many; d_gene: TRBD1; v_gene: TRBV12-3/TRBV12-4; CDR3nt: TGTGCCACCAGACAGGGGCAGTATGGCTACACCTTC; CDR3aa: CATRQGQYGYTF
len: 15; j_gene: TRBJ1-1; abundance: many; d_gene: TRBD1; v_gene: TRBV5-1; CDR3nt: TGCGCCAGCAGCTTGGGAGGGACAGCGGCCACTGAAGCTTTCTTT; CDR3aa: CASSLGGTAATEAFF
len: 15; j_gene: TRBJ1-3; abundance: few; d_gene: NA; v_gene: TRBV28; CDR3nt: TGTGCCAGCAGTCTACCGACAAGCTCTGGAAACACCATATATTTT; CDR3aa: CASSLPTSSGNTIYF
len: 14; j_gene: TRBJ2-3; abundance: NA; d_gene: NA; v_gene: TRBV6-5; CDR3nt: TGTGCCAGCAGTTACGCCAGGGACACAGATACGCAGTATTTT; CDR3aa: CASSYARDTDTQYF
len: 14; j_gene: TRBJ2-7; abundance: many; d_gene: TRBD2; v_gene: TRBV12-3/TRBV12-4; CDR3nt: TGTGCCAGCAGTTCCCGAGCGGGGGACTACGAGCAGTACTTC; CDR3aa: CASSSRAGDYEQYF
len: 14; j_gene: TRBJ2-5; abundance: few; d_gene: NA; v_gene: TRBV7-2; CDR3nt: TGTGCCAGCAAACCCGCCGGGACTCGAGAGACCCAGTACTTC; CDR3aa: CASKPAGTRETQYF
len: 15; j_gene: TRBJ1-4; abundance: many; d_gene: NA; v_gene: TRBV3-1; CDR3nt: TGTGCCAGCACCTATTCGGGGACAAGAAATGAAAAACTGTTTTTT; CDR3aa: CASTYSGTRNEKLFF
len: 15; j_gene: TRBJ1-2; abundance: few; d_gene: NA; v_gene: TRBV11-2; CDR3nt: TGTGCCAGCAGCTTATCAAAGGACGTCGGCTATGGCTACACCTTC; CDR3aa: CASSLSKDVGYGYTF
len: 15; j_gene: TRBJ2-1; abundance: many; d_gene: NA; v_gene: TRBV14; CDR3nt: TGTGCCAGCAGCCGGTTGGGGGGAACCTACAATGAGCAGTTCTTC; CDR3aa: CASSRLGGTYNEQFF
len: 14; j_gene: TRBJ1-6; abundance: NA; d_gene: NA; v_gene: TRBV14; CDR3nt: TGTGCCAGCAGCCAAACAGGGAGGAGTTCACCCCTCCACTTT; CDR3aa: CASSQTGRSSPLHF